These 31 T cell receptor beta chains share one sample of origin, sequenced in a study of T cells in Graves' hyperthyroidism and ophthalmopathy. Amplification of TCR beta CDR3 regions used RNA as the template. A first-round RT-PCR of the TCR CDR3 used the HTBI primer set. TCRdb used MiXCR to reprocess the multiplex PCR reads, holding one entry per CDR3 protein. The profile covers about 700,000 distinct CDR3 sequences, with around 15% appearing a single time and 10% taken by the ten largest. The sample taken for sequencing was blood. These receptor sequences come from a woman between 18 and 30 years old with Graves' hyperthyroidism.

The chain links TRBV3-1 to TRBJ1-1, with 7 positions matching TRBD1. CDR1 is LGHDT, CDR2 YNNKEL, per germline (reference sequence). V lost 5 bases to trimming and J lost 4 bases; unmatched junction nucleotides: 4. This CDR3 has 13 residues. CDR3 sequence: CASSTRGVTEAFF. The CDR3 DNA reads TGTGCCAGCAGCACCAGGGGGGTCACTGAAGCTTTCTTT.

This clonotype was seen repeatedly, ten times or more. The chain is built from TRBV4-1 and TRBJ2-3; 11 positions match TRBD2. This CDR3 has 17 residues. CDR1 and CDR2 (germline): MGHRA, YSYEKL. V lost 4 bases, J lost 4 bases, and 10 bases stayed unmatched. The CDR3 loop reads CASSRTSSGRNSDTQYF. In DNA form, the CDR3 reads TGCGCCAGCAGCCGAACGTCTAGCGGGAGGAACTCAGATACGCAGTATTTT.

At least ten counts were recorded for this clonotype. The chain is built from TRBV2 and TRBJ2-1; 8 nucleotides line up with TRBD1. The J segment lost 6 bases and the V segment lost 3 bases, leaving 10 bases of the junction unmatched. Germline CDR1 and CDR2: SNHLY and FYNNEI. The CDR3 consists of 16 residues. CDR3 residues: CASSDPLGQGRNEQFF. The CDR3 DNA reads as TGTGCCAGCAGTGACCCTCTCGGACAGGGCCGCAATGAGCAGTTCTTC.

Many counts were recorded for this clonotype. This chain uses TRBV11-2 with TRBJ2-7; D assignment may be TRBD1 or TRBD2 (5 bases each). There are 14 residues in the CDR3. The V gene lost 5 bases and the J gene lost 1 base, with 12 bases spanning the gap. The germline V gene has CDR1 SGHAT and CDR2 FQNNGV. The DNA for the CDR3 is TGTGCCAGCAGCATCGGGACGGGTTCCTACGAGCAGTACTTC. The encoded protein is CASSIGTGSYEQYF.

This clonotype was seen many times. This chain joins TRBV28 and TRBJ2-5, with TRBD2 identical over 7 bases. Germline assignment: CDR1 MDHEN and CDR2 SYDVKM. The CDR3 has 16 residues. V shed 7 bases, J shed 0 bases, and the junction held 11 bases outside the gene matches. The CDR3 sequence is CASTWEGVGYQETQYF. The CDR3 DNA is TGTGCCAGCACCTGGGAGGGAGTGGGGTACCAAGAGACCCAGTACTTC.

The V and J genes are TRBV27 and TRBJ2-3, with D possibly TRBD1 on 6 matching bases. The CDR3 is 15 residues long. Germline CDR1 reads MNHEY; CDR2 reads SMNVEV (reference sequence). Deletions cut 5 bases from V and 2 bases from J, with 14 bases between. DNA of the CDR3: TGTGCCAGCAGTCCGACAGGCCTCCTCACAGATACGCAGTATTTT. Translation gives CASSPTGLLTDTQYF.

The CDR3 sequence is CASSIASGTSGPTDTQYF. Here the CDR3 DNA reads TGTGCCAGTAGTATAGCTTCCGGGACTAGCGGCCCCACAGATACGCAGTATTTT. This chain links TRBV19 with TRBJ2-3; 11 nucleotides align to TRBD2. J was trimmed by 2 bases and V by 1 base; bases with no gene match: 8. The CDR3 is 18 residues long. The germline CDR1 and CDR2 sequences are LNHDA and SQIVND (reference sequence).

This clonotype occurred once. One end of the junction is discordant with germline, which a read error may explain. The chain has TRBV3-1 and TRBJ2-1; D remains ambiguous. Germline assignment: CDR1 LGHDT and CDR2 YNNKEL (reference sequence). This CDR3 region has 13 residues. CDR3 DNA: TGTGTCAGCAGCCAAAGATCCTACAATGAGCAGTTCTTC. Encoded protein: CVSSQRSYNEQFF.

This clonotype came up many times. V is TRBV12-3 or TRBV12-4 and J is TRBJ2-1, with D unresolved. The CDR3 runs 14 residues. Between the trimmed V and J ends, which lost 6 bases and 0 bases, there was a span of 9 bases. The CDR3 coding sequence is TGTGCCAGCAGCCCGGAAACCTCCTACAATGAGCAGTTCTTC. Amino acids: CASSPETSYNEQFF.

This clonotype was observed at least ten times. V and J are TRBV19 and TRBJ1-1, with D perhaps matching TRBD1 (6 bases). Germline V gene lookup returns CDR1 LNHDA and CDR2 SQIVND (reference sequence). The CDR3 length is 14 residues. V was cut by 5 bases and J by 3 bases, with 13 bases left in between. CDR3 nucleotides: TGTGCCAGTAGTCAACAGGGAGGATACACTGAAGCTTTCTTT. Translating gives CASSQQGGYTEAFF. Complete variable domain (other parts from reference TRBV19 and TRBJ1-1): DGGITQSPKYLFRKEGQNVTLSCEQNLNHDAMYWYRQDPGQGLRLIYYSQIVNDFQKGDIAEGYSVSREKKESFPLTVTSAQKNPTAFYLCASSQQGGYTEAFFGQGTRLTVV.

This clonotype was counted at least ten times. The chain has TRBV6-5 and TRBJ1-1; 7 bases map to TRBD1. This CDR3 comprises 17 residues. The junction had 11 bases not matched to a gene; V was cut back by 4 bases and J by 0 bases. Germline values: CDR1 MNHEY, CDR2 SVGAGI. The chain's CDR3 is CASSFTPLGTVNTEAFF. The CDR3 bases are TGTGCCAGCAGTTTTACCCCCCTCGGGACAGTGAACACTGAAGCTTTCTTT.

This clonotype appeared a few times. This chain uses TRBV20-1 with TRBJ2-3; D uncertain. The CDR3 length is 14 residues. Looked up from germline, CDR1 is DFQATT and CDR2 is SNEGSKA (reference sequence). Trimming stripped 3 bases from V and 0 bases from J, with 10 bases between. This CDR3 reads CSASVDTSTDTQYF. The CDR3 nucleotides are TGCAGTGCTAGCGTCGATACTAGCACAGATACGCAGTATTTT.

This clonotype was recorded a few times. J is TRBJ2-5 and V is TRBV28, with TRBD2 as a possible D gene (6 bases). Trimming pared 1 base from V and 2 bases from J, leaving 20 bases between. CDR1 and CDR2 from the germline V gene are MDHEN and SYDVKM. The CDR3 consists of 18 residues. The CDR3 spells CASSLLVGAGRQQETQYF. CDR3 sequence (DNA): TGTGCCAGCAGTTTATTAGTAGGGGCGGGGAGGCAACAAGAGACCCAGTACTTC.

This clonotype has at least ten counts. This chain links TRBV20-1 with TRBJ2-1; 11 bases map to TRBD2. The CDR3 is 16 residues long. Looked up from germline, CDR1 is DFQATT and CDR2 is SNEGSKA (reference sequence). With V trimmed by 3 bases and J by 2 bases, 6 bases remained unmatched. The CDR3 region is CSASSLAGGPYNEQFF. Written as DNA, the CDR3 is TGCAGTGCTAGTTCCCTAGCGGGAGGCCCCTACAATGAGCAGTTCTTC.

This clonotype has a count of ten or more. In nucleotides, the CDR3 is TGTGCCAGCGCCAGACCCGCTTCACCCCTCCACTTT. Its protein product is CASARPASPLHF. The chain uses TRBV2 and TRBJ1-6; D ambiguous. Germline CDR1 reads SNHLY; CDR2 reads FYNNEI. V was clipped by 8 bases and J by 9 bases, with 11 bases between them. The length of the CDR3 is 12 residues.

This clonotype has more than one count but fewer than ten. The chain combines TRBV10-2 with TRBJ2-2, with 7 bases matching TRBD2. V dropped 8 bases and J dropped 6; count of bases not matched to a gene: 12. The length of the CDR3 is 15 residues. Germline V gene lookup returns CDR1 WSHSY and CDR2 SAAADI. CDR3 protein: CASGGTTLYAGELFF. DNA for the CDR3: TGCGCCAGCGGCGGGACTACTTTGTACGCCGGGGAGCTGTTTTTT.

This clonotype appeared a few times. The junction differs from germline at one of its ends, possibly a read error. The rearrangement links TRBV6-5 to TRBJ2-7, with 10 bases aligning to TRBD2. The CDR3 length is 18 residues. Germline CDR1 and CDR2: MNHEY and SVGAGI. The CDR3 DNA reads TGTGCCAGCAGTTACTCGAGGCTAGCGGGAGCAAACTCCAACGAGCAGTACTTC. This sequence encodes CASSYSRLAGANSNEQYF.

Ten or more counts support this clonotype. The chain is built from TRBV5-1 and TRBJ1-4; no definite D call. Germline values: CDR1 SGHRS, CDR2 YFSETQ. The CDR3 is 14 residues long. The V end was cut by 3 bases, the J end by 8 bases, with 14 bases between. CDR3 DNA: TGCGCCAGCAGCTCGACAAAACGGGAAGAAAAACTGTTTTTT. Translation gives CASSSTKREEKLFF.

The CDR3 DNA sequence: TGCGCCAGCAGCCAAGACGTCACAGGGTTAGAGGGCGGGGGCGATACGCAGTATTTT. Its protein product is CASSQDVTGLEGGGDTQYF. The chain employs TRBV4-3 and TRBJ2-3; perhaps TRBD2 as D (7 bases). The CDR3 is 19 amino acids. Trimming left V 0 bases short and J 6 bases short, with 25 bases between. Germline V gives CDR1 LGHNA, CDR2 YSLEER.

This clonotype turned up a few times. V gene TRBV4-1 combines with J gene TRBJ2-1; D gene uncertain. The CDR3 is 15 amino acids. Trimming took off 0 bases at V and 8 bases at J, with 14 bases between the two ends. CDR1 and CDR2 from the germline V gene are MGHRA and YSYEKL. The CDR3 region is CASSQDGRPADEQFF. The CDR3 coding sequence is TGCGCCAGCAGCCAAGATGGTCGGCCAGCCGATGAGCAGTTCTTC.

V gene TRBV6-1 combines with J gene TRBJ2-4, with 7 bases identical to TRBD1. This CDR3 contains 15 residues. The junction had 12 bases not matched to a gene; V was cut back by 6 bases and J by 7 bases. Germline V lookup: CDR1 MNHNS, CDR2 SASEGT. CDR3 in amino acids: CASRPDSTGANIQYF. In nucleotides, the CDR3 is TGTGCCAGCAGACCCGACAGCACAGGGGCCAACATTCAGTACTTC.

There are a few counts of this clonotype. V and J are TRBV7-9 and TRBJ1-2; 8 nucleotides line up with TRBD1. Germline CDR1 and CDR2: SEHNR and FQNEAQ (reference sequence). The ends lost 2 bases at V and 4 bases at J; junction bases unmatched: 3. The CDR3 is 14 residues long. The CDR3 DNA reads as TGTGCCAGCAGCTTAAGGGACAGGCTCTATGGCTACACCTTC. This gives the protein CASSLRDRLYGYTF.

Only a few counts were recorded for this clonotype. The chain links TRBV19 to TRBJ1-1, with D possibly being TRBD1 (6 bases). Trimming took off 7 bases at V and 3 bases at J, with 9 bases between the two ends. This CDR3 is built from 12 residues. Germline values: CDR1 LNHDA, CDR2 SQIVND (reference sequence). CDR3 DNA sequence: TGTGCCAGTAATGGGGGCGACACTGAAGCTTTCTTT. Translating gives CASNGGDTEAFF.

This clonotype was observed a handful of times. The chain couples TRBV28 to TRBJ1-2; D remains ambiguous. V lost 2 bases and J 0 bases, leaving 16 bases between the germline ends. There are 17 residues in the CDR3. Germline CDR1 is MDHEN and CDR2 is SYDVKM. CDR3 in DNA: TGTGCCAGCAGTTTACACAGCTCCGGCTTTTCTAACTATGGCTACACCTTC. Translated: CASSLHSSGFSNYGYTF.

This clonotype was found many times. This chain uses TRBV11-2 with TRBJ2-7; 11 nucleotides line up with TRBD2. This CDR3 comprises 15 residues. The V and J ends lost 5 bases and 3 bases, in that order; junction bases with no gene match: 6. Germline values: CDR1 SGHAT, CDR2 FQNNGV. CDR3 in DNA: TGTGCCAGCAGCCAACTCACTAGCGGGAGCTACGAGCAGTACTTC. Translated, it gives CASSQLTSGSYEQYF.

This clonotype was detected many times. The V and J genes are TRBV28 and TRBJ1-1; a possible D gene is TRBD1 (6 bases). The CDR3 runs 15 residues. Germline values: CDR1 MDHEN, CDR2 SYDVKM. The V and J ends lost 7 bases and 5 bases respectively, with 20 bases between them. CDR3 sequence reads: CASTTRGAGRTEAFF. Here the CDR3 DNA reads TGTGCCAGCACCACCCGGGGGGCTGGGAGGACTGAAGCTTTCTTT.

The rearrangement uses TRBV29-1 and TRBJ1-1, with D unresolved. From germline, CDR1 is SQVTM and CDR2 ANQGSEA. V gave up 4 bases and J gave up 2 bases, with 8 bases separating them. The CDR3 is made up of 12 amino acids. The CDR3 region is CSVVGDNTEAFF. The DNA for the CDR3 is TGCAGCGTTGTAGGTGATAACACTGAAGCTTTCTTT.

The chain is built from TRBV7-8 and TRBJ2-2, with 7 bases that match TRBD2. The CDR3 extends over 15 amino acids. After removal of 3 bases from V and 5 bases from J, the junction contained 6 bases not matched to a gene. Germline-derived CDR1 and CDR2 are SGHVS and FQNEAQ. CDR3 region: CASSFSGLETGELFF. The CDR3 bases are TGTGCCAGCAGCTTTTCTGGACTAGAGACCGGGGAGCTGTTTTTT.

The rearrangement joins TRBV29-1 to TRBJ2-7; TRBD1 matches at 10 bases. Germline loops: CDR1 SQVTM, CDR2 ANQGSEA. There are 12 residues in the CDR3. The V segment lost 6 bases and the J segment 5 bases; nucleotides outside the gene matches: 4. This CDR3 reads CSVRQGANEQYF. Here the CDR3 DNA reads TGCAGCGTGAGACAGGGGGCTAACGAGCAGTACTTC.

This clonotype was seen ten or more times. The V gene is TRBV20-1, the J gene TRBJ1-1; D perhaps matches TRBD1 (6 bases). This CDR3 region has 14 residues. The germline V gene has CDR1 DFQATT and CDR2 SNEGSKA (reference sequence). V lost 3 bases and J 0 bases, leaving 11 bases between the germline ends. The CDR3 region is CSARAGTLNTEAFF. In DNA form, the CDR3 reads TGCAGTGCTAGGGCCGGGACATTGAACACTGAAGCTTTCTTT.

This clonotype was recorded many times. The gene calls are TRBV18 and TRBJ2-5; the D gene is possibly TRBD1 (5 bases). Trimming pared 3 bases from V and 1 base from J, leaving 15 bases between. Germline values: CDR1 KGHSH, CDR2 LQKENI. This CDR3 contains 16 residues. CDR3 protein: CASSPVGAGGQETQYF. CDR3 DNA sequence: TGTGCCAGCTCACCCGTTGGGGCAGGCGGCCAAGAGACCCAGTACTTC.